Given below is one T cell receptor (beta chain) in context. This sample stems from a study of control samples from healthy donors and cancer patients. CDR3 length: 15 residues. Germline-derived CDR1 and CDR2 are SEHNR and FQNEAQ (reference sequence). Trimming removed 8 bases from V and 4 bases from J; junction bases left unmatched: 11. Method: immunoSEQ multiplex PCR; TCRdb's copy keeps in-frame clones and lacks some. Seen here are roughly 86,000 clones, 91% observed once, and the top ten hold less than 20%. The TCR comes from a man under 40 in good health. The sample comprised blood. The V call is TRBV7-9, the J call TRBJ2-1; 7 bases agree with TRBD1. The CDR3 DNA follows: TGTGCCAGCTTCGTTACCGGGACAGTATACAATGAGCAGTTCTTC. It yields the protein CASFVTGTVYNEQFF.